These T cell receptor beta chains were read from a single sample in a study of Ad26.COV2.S vaccination and SARS-CoV-2 variants. Libraries were prepared by immunoSEQ multiplex PCR; TCRdb keeps only in-frame clonotypes and omits some of them. The data contain 500,000 or so clones, approximately 90% of them singletons. The sequenced sample was peripheral blood, obtained in a trial of Ad26.COV2.S vaccine versus placebo. These receptors all come from a person between 18 and 60 years old who received the Ad26.COV2.S COVID-19 vaccine or a placebo. CDR3s include the opening cysteine and the closing phenylalanine or tryptophan. The D gene is left open where the match is weak. Clone size is given for some rows only: seen once, a few or many times, or a class if the clone is expanded.

V gene	clone size	J gene	D gene	CDR3 protein	CDR3 DNA
TRBV2	NA	TRBJ1-1	NA	CASSVNQVGETEAFF	TGTGCCAGCAGTGTAAATCAGGTAGGAGAGACTGAAGCTTTCTTT
TRBV19	NA	TRBJ2-2	TRBD2	CASSIARSSGRLTGELFF	TGTGCCAGTAGTATAGCCCGATCTAGCGGGAGGCTCACCGGGGAGCTGTTTTTT
TRBV7-3	NA	TRBJ1-1	NA	CASSLFGGRNTEAFF	TGTGCCAGCAGCTTATTTGGGGGCAGGAACACTGAAGCTTTCTTT
TRBV7-8	once	TRBJ2-1	TRBD2	CASSLGSGSLNEQFF	TGTGCCAGCAGCTTAGGGAGCGGGAGTCTCAATGAGCAGTTCTTC
TRBV29-1	NA	TRBJ2-7	NA	CSVVSYEQYF	TGCAGCGTTGTCTCCTACGAGCAGTACTTC
TRBV2	NA	TRBJ2-1	NA	CASSGRGYNEQFF	TGTGCCAGCAGCGGCAGAGGGTACAATGAGCAGTTCTTC
TRBV6-5	NA	TRBJ2-2	NA	CASNEGRNTGELFF	TGTGCCAGCAACGAGGGGCGAAACACCGGGGAGCTGTTTTTT
TRBV28	NA	TRBJ2-1	TRBD2	CASSTLSGRAFNEQFF	TGTGCCAGCAGTACCTTAAGCGGGAGGGCGTTCAATGAGCAGTTCTTC
TRBV15	NA	TRBJ2-5	TRBD2	CATSRAGGRETQYF	TGTGCCACCAGCAGAGCGGGGGGAAGGGAGACCCAGTACTTC
TRBV28	few	TRBJ1-2	TRBD1	CASSPNRGSGYTF	TGTGCCAGCAGTCCAAACAGGGGGTCTGGCTACACCTTC
TRBV7-2	NA	TRBJ2-5	TRBD1	CASSWRTGSRTQYF	TGTGCCAGCAGCTGGAGGACAGGCTCCCGGACCCAGTACTTC
TRBV14	NA	TRBJ2-5	NA	CASSQDPGSWETQYF	TGTGCCAGCAGCCAAGATCCCGGGAGTTGGGAGACCCAGTACTTC
TRBV27	NA	TRBJ2-1	TRBD2	CASSPGLAVNNEQFF	TGTGCCAGCAGTCCAGGGCTAGCGGTAAACAATGAGCAGTTCTTC
TRBV9	few	TRBJ2-7	TRBD2	CASSAGLAGYEQYF	TGTGCCAGCAGCGCGGGACTAGCGGGCTACGAGCAGTACTTC
TRBV5-1	NA	TRBJ2-5	TRBD1	CASRGTTGSQETQYF	TGCGCCAGCAGGGGTACGACAGGGAGTCAAGAGACCCAGTACTTC
TRBV7-8	few	TRBJ1-2	NA	CASSLFIGVMDGYTF	TGTGCCAGCAGCTTATTTATTGGGGTCATGGATGGCTACACCTTC
TRBV9	NA	TRBJ2-2	TRBD2	CASSVGLAGGSGELFF	TGTGCCAGCAGCGTAGGACTAGCGGGAGGTTCCGGGGAGCTGTTTTTT
TRBV6-2/TRBV6-3	NA	TRBJ2-7	NA	CASSYLGPPGSYEQYF	TGTGCCAGCAGTTACTTGGGCCCCCCGGGCTCCTACGAGCAGTACTTC
TRBV2	NA	TRBJ2-5	NA	CASSYYVGGETQYF	TGTGCCAGCAGTTACTACGTGGGTGGTGAGACCCAGTACTTC
TRBV11-3	NA	TRBJ2-1	NA	CASSQPRWEQEDPNEQFF	TGTGCCAGCAGCCAACCGCGGTGGGAGCAGGAGGATCCTAATGAGCAGTTCTTC
TRBV5-1	NA	TRBJ2-3	NA	CASSLGSLSSTDTQYF	TGCGCCAGCAGCTTGGGATCTTTGTCTAGCACAGATACGCAGTATTTT
TRBV6-5	NA	TRBJ2-1	NA	CASRRDMLNEQFF	TGTGCCAGCCGGAGGGACATGCTCAATGAGCAGTTCTTC
TRBV7-2	NA	TRBJ2-7	NA	CASSLGAARYEQYF	TGTGCCAGCAGCTTAGGAGCGGCTAGGTACGAGCAGTACTTC
TRBV25-1	NA	TRBJ1-6	TRBD1	CASRTSGQGNSPLHF	TGTGCCAGCAGAACCTCTGGACAGGGGAATTCACCCCTCCACTTT
TRBV19	NA	TRBJ2-7	NA	CASSRGPGLYDEQYF	TGTGCCAGTAGTAGGGGCCCGGGGCTTTACGACGAGCAGTACTTC
TRBV21-1	NA	TRBJ2-4	NA	CASSKNIQYF	TGTGCCAGCAGTAAAAACATTCAGTACTTC
TRBV13	NA	TRBJ1-2	NA	CASSLTILEGYTF	TGTGCCAGCAGCTTGACCATACTAGAAGGCTACACCTTC
TRBV28	NA	TRBJ1-6	NA	CASSLQGWNSPLHF	TGTGCCAGCAGTTTACAGGGGTGGAATTCACCCCTCCACTTT
TRBV6-2/TRBV6-3	NA	TRBJ2-7	NA	CASSYGSSEQYF	TGTGCCAGCAGTTACGGAAGTAGCGAGCAGTACTTC
TRBV19	NA	TRBJ1-1	NA	CASSIYRALGNTEAFF	TGTGCCAGTAGTATTTACAGGGCCCTGGGGAACACTGAAGCTTTCTTT
TRBV30	NA	TRBJ1-1	NA	CAWNSVGGMMNTEAFF	TGTGCCTGGAATAGTGTCGGGGGCATGATGAACACTGAAGCTTTCTTT